These 16 T cell receptor beta chains were sequenced from one sample in a study of blood T cell repertoires in COVID-19. Libraries were prepared by immunoSEQ multiplex PCR; TCRdb keeps only in-frame clonotypes and omits some of them. Of 150,000 to 200,000 clones listed, approximately 86% are singletons. Sequencing input: peripheral blood. These receptors all come from a woman of 80 years or more with acute or convalescent COVID-19.

This clone was seen just once. The chain carries TRBV7-2 and TRBJ2-5, with TRBD1 matching over 9 bases. The germline gives CDR1 SGHTA, CDR2 FQGNSA. The CDR3 consists of 15 residues. V dropped 1 base and J dropped 4; count of bases not matched to a gene: 4. The CDR3 DNA reads TGTGCCAGCAGCTTAGTAACAGGGGGCATAGAGACCCAGTACTTC. Translation: CASSLVTGGIETQYF.

V usage is TRBV19 and J usage is TRBJ2-7, with TRBD2 identical over 9 bases. The CDR3 has 14 residues. From germline, CDR1 is LNHDA and CDR2 SQIVND (reference sequence). V lost 2 bases and J lost 4; bases outside the gene matches: 3. DNA for the CDR3: TGTGCCAGTAGTATAAATAGCGGGGGTTACGAGCAGTACTTC. It encodes CASSINSGGYEQYF.

V usage is TRBV7-8 and J usage is TRBJ1-2, with unresolved D. This CDR3 has 15 residues. Germline V gene sequence: CDR1 SGHVS, CDR2 FQNEAQ. The ends were cut back, 5 bases at V and 6 bases at J, with 19 bases in the middle. The CDR3 nucleotides are TGTGCCAGCAGCCCCCATCGGCAGCCCGAGGATGGCTACACCTTC. Its protein product is CASSPHRQPEDGYTF.

J is TRBJ2-1 and V is TRBV5-1; TRBD2 agrees at 11 bases. Germline V CDR1 and CDR2: SGHRS, YFSETQ. The V and J ends lost 3 bases and 6 bases, in that order; junction bases with no gene match: 8. This CDR3 has 16 amino acids. CDR3 protein: CASSSLAGGPGNEQFF. In nucleotides, the CDR3 is TGCGCCAGCAGCTCGTTAGCGGGAGGGCCTGGCAATGAGCAGTTCTTC.

As DNA, the CDR3 is TGTGCCAGCAGCTTAGTCGGCAGGGCCTTCACAGATACGCAGTATTTT. It yields the protein CASSLVGRAFTDTQYF. The V gene is TRBV11-2, the J gene TRBJ2-3; D might be TRBD1 (5 bases). CDR1 SGHAT and CDR2 FQNNGV come from the germline V gene. V was shortened by 1 base and J by 2 bases, with 13 bases between the two germline ends. The CDR3 covers 16 residues.

J is TRBJ2-5 and V is TRBV4-3, with TRBD1 matching 9 bases. The V gene end was trimmed by 1 base and the J gene end by 2 bases; junction bases not matched to a gene: 2. CDR3 length: 15 residues. From germline, CDR1 is LGHNA and CDR2 YSLEER. The CDR3 nucleotides are TGCGCCAGCAGCCAAGTAGGACAGGGGCAAGAGACCCAGTACTTC. This translates into CASSQVGQGQETQYF.

The chain joins TRBV7-2 to TRBJ2-2; 10 bases map to TRBD2. The length of the CDR3 is 16 residues. With V trimmed by 5 bases and J by 0 bases, 3 bases remained unmatched. Looked up from germline, CDR1 is SGHTA and CDR2 is FQGNSA. This CDR3 is CASSEGLAANTGELFF. The CDR3 bases are TGTGCCAGCAGCGAAGGACTAGCGGCGAACACCGGGGAGCTGTTTTTT.

The rearrangement links TRBV5-1 to TRBJ2-1, with TRBD1 matching over 10 bases. Germline-derived CDR1 and CDR2 are SGHRS and YFSETQ. The CDR3 length is 15 residues. J gave up 4 bases and V 6 bases, and 7 bases lay outside the gene matches. The CDR3 spells CASTAGTGDYNEQFF. Here the CDR3 DNA reads TGCGCCAGCACCGCCGGGACAGGGGATTACAATGAGCAGTTCTTC.

This clone has a single count. The chain carries TRBV6-2 or TRBV6-3 and TRBJ2-3; D is perhaps TRBD2 (5 bases). The CDR3 sequence is 15 residues long. V shed 0 bases and J shed 2 bases, with 9 bases lying between them. From germline, CDR1 is MNHEY and CDR2 SVGEGT. CDR3 loop: CASSYSRVITDTQYF. CDR3 bases: TGTGCCAGCAGTTACTCGAGGGTTATCACAGATACGCAGTATTTT.

This CDR3 reads CASSFSGTGGGGYTF. In nucleotides, the CDR3 is TGTGCCAGCAGTTTTTCCGGGACAGGGGGCGGGGGCTACACCTTC. The chain combines TRBV27 with TRBJ1-2; 12 positions match TRBD1. In germline, CDR1 is MNHEY, CDR2 SMNVEV (reference sequence). The ends lost 3 bases at V and 8 bases at J; junction bases unmatched: 7. The CDR3 extends over 15 amino acids.

This rearrangement joins TRBV23-1 to TRBJ1-3; D is possibly TRBD1 (6 bases). TRBV23-1 is an ORF, with its function uncertain. V lost 6 bases, J lost 6 bases, and 12 bases lay in between. CDR3 size: 13 residues. CDR3 coding DNA: TGCGCCAGCAGCTACAGGGAGAAAAACACCATATATTTT. It is translated as CASSYREKNTIYF.

The chain links TRBV3-1 (or the pseudogene TRBV3-2) to TRBJ2-5, with a possible D match to TRBD2 (7 bases). The CDR3 spans 15 residues. Germline V gene data show CDR1 as LGHDT and CDR2 as YNNKEL (reference sequence). Trimming left V 4 bases short and J 5 bases short, with 17 bases between. CDR3 residues: CASSRGGASGETQYF. The DNA for the CDR3 is TGTGCCAGCAGCCGAGGGGGGGCCTCGGGGGAGACCCAGTACTTC.

This sequence joins TRBV20-1 and TRBJ2-2; D is possibly TRBD2 (7 bases). The germline CDR1 and CDR2 sequences are DFQATT and SNEGSKA (reference sequence). V shed 3 bases and J shed 3 bases, with 14 bases lying between them. The CDR3 is 15 residues long. The CDR3 nucleotides are TGCAGTGCTAGTGGCAGGGGAGGGTACACCGGGGAGCTGTTTTTT. It is translated as CSASGRGGYTGELFF.

This chain links TRBV7-2 with TRBJ2-3, with D perhaps matching TRBD2 (5 bases). CDR3 length: 14 residues. Germline loops: CDR1 SGHTA, CDR2 FQGNSA. The germline V and J ends were trimmed by 0 bases and 1 base, with 5 bases remaining between them. CDR3 region: CASSLARGTDTQYF. The DNA for the CDR3 is TGTGCCAGCAGCTTAGCGCGGGGCACAGATACGCAGTATTTT.

This sequence joins TRBV6-1 and TRBJ2-7; TRBD2 matches 7 bases. Germline assignment: CDR1 MNHNS and CDR2 SASEGT. The CDR3 has 13 residues. The V segment lost 2 bases and the J segment 8 bases; nucleotides outside the gene matches: 6. DNA for the CDR3: TGTGCCAGCAGTGAAAGCGGGGCCCCTCAGCAGTACTTC. Its protein is CASSESGAPQQYF.

This chain joins TRBV4-3 and TRBJ1-2, with 8 bases fitting TRBD1. With 1 base clipped from V and 7 bases from J, the junction kept 5 bases outside the gene matches. This CDR3 spans 14 amino acids. CDR1 is LGHNA, CDR2 YSLEER, per germline. The CDR3 DNA reads TGCGCCAGCAGCCAAGTTGGACAGGGCGTTGGCTACACCTTC. This gives the protein CASSQVGQGVGYTF.